Below, 19 T cell receptor beta chains from the same sample are listed, as sequenced in a study of tumor and adjacent non-tumor tissue in lung cancer. The template was RNA from unsorted bulk tissue. Distant lung tissue was collected more than 3 cm away from the tumor edge. Three rounds of nested PCR, following a modified ARM-PCR protocol, produced the TCRbeta library. TCRdb called the multiplex PCR reads again in MiXCR, with one record for every CDR3 protein. Of 60,000 to 80,000 distinct CDR3 sequences in the sample, 55% to 70% were seen once. The material sequenced was distant non-tumor lung tissue. Receptors originate from a woman aged 45-60 years with non-small cell lung cancer.

The V gene is TRBV6-5, the J gene TRBJ2-1; 13 nucleotides agree with TRBD2. CDR3 length: 19 residues. V gave up 6 bases and J gave up 4 bases; unmatched junction bases: 15. Germline V CDR1 and CDR2: MNHEY, SVGAGI. The CDR3 reads CASRPNDYLGLAGYNEQFF. Written as DNA, the CDR3 is TGTGCCAGCAGACCCAATGATTATCTGGGACTAGCGGGATACAATGAGCAGTTCTTC.

This clonotype showed up just once. J is TRBJ2-7 and V is TRBV11-2; tentative D call: TRBD1 (5 bases). This CDR3 region has 15 residues. The V and J ends lost 5 bases and 4 bases respectively, with 18 bases between them. Germline CDR1 and CDR2: SGHAT and FQNNGV. CDR3 protein: CASSPWARGTYEQYF. The CDR3 DNA sequence: TGTGCCAGCAGCCCTTGGGCTAGGGGTACTTACGAGCAGTACTTC.

The V and J genes are TRBV12-3 or TRBV12-4 and TRBJ1-1, with D maybe TRBD1 (5 bases). Deletions cut 11 bases from V and 3 bases from J, with 19 bases between. The length of the CDR3 is 14 residues. The DNA for the CDR3 is TGTGCCTGCAAGAGGGACCCCTTGGACACTGAAGCTTTCTTT. Its translation is CACKRDPLDTEAFF.

On this clonotype: A much larger clone is a single base away; this may be a read error. This rearrangement joins TRBV20-1 to TRBJ2-4; D possibly matches TRBD1 or TRBD2 (5 bases each). Trimming pared 1 base from V and 6 bases from J, leaving 13 bases between. This CDR3 region has 14 residues. Germline V lookup: CDR1 DFQATT, CDR2 SNEGSKA (reference sequence). CDR3 bases: TGCAGTGCTAGAGTCCGGGGCAGGGTAAACATTCAGTACTTC. This codes for CSARVRGRVNIQYF.

Comments on this clonotype: At one of its ends the junction is not consistent with the germline gene, which may arise from a read error. V is TRBV28 and J is TRBJ1-5; no clear D. CDR1 and CDR2 (germline): MDHEN, SYDVKM. The CDR3 totals 14 residues. DNA for the CDR3: TGTGCCAGCAGTTTAGGGCAGTTCTTTCAGCGCCAGCATTTT. Translation gives CASSLGQFFQRQHF.

With regard to this clonotype: A much larger clone differs by one base, so this may be a read error. The chain links TRBV6-1 to TRBJ2-7; 8 positions match TRBD2. J was trimmed by 4 bases and V by 6 bases; bases with no gene match: 11. The CDR3 runs 15 residues. CDR1 is MNHNS, CDR2 SASEGT, per germline. The DNA of the CDR3 is TGTGCCAGCAGGAGGGCTATCGGGAGGGCGTACGAGCAGTACTTC. Its translation is CASRRAIGRAYEQYF.

Only one count was recorded for this clonotype. A read error is likely, as this CDR3 ends without the conserved phenylalanine or tryptophan. The V call is TRBV20-1, the J call TRBJ1-1, with D tentatively TRBD1 (5 bases). Deletions cut 6 bases from V and 3 bases from J, with 14 bases between. This CDR3 has 13 amino acids. Germline V CDR1 and CDR2: DFQATT, SNEGSKA (reference sequence). The CDR3 DNA is TGCAGTGCCACACAGGCAACGTACACTGAAGCTTTCTTA. Translated: CSATQATYTEAFL.

This clonotype was seen just once. Relative to the germline gene, one junction end is altered; a read error may explain this. This sequence joins TRBV11-1 and TRBJ2-3; 7 bases map to TRBD1. The CDR3 length is 14 residues. Germline lookup yields CDR1 SGHAT and CDR2 FQDESV (reference sequence). CDR3 protein: CASSVATGVDKQYF. The CDR3 bases are TGTGCCAGCAGCGTAGCTACAGGGGTTGATAAGCAGTATTTT.

On this clonotype: The CDR3 carries no conserved terminal phenylalanine or tryptophan, so it likely arises from a read error. The rearrangement links TRBV29-1 to TRBJ2-5; 10 bases are a match to TRBD2. There are 16 residues in the CDR3. The germline V gene encodes CDR1 SQVTM and CDR2 ANQGSEA. The chain's CDR3 is CRVAVNSGRIVETQYL. The CDR3 DNA reads TGCCGCGTTGCGGTCAATAGCGGGAGGATTGTGGAGACCCAGTACTTA.

A remark on this clonotype: At one end the junction does not follow the germline gene, possibly because of a read error. The chain uses TRBV5-4 and TRBJ2-5; 7 bases line up with TRBD2. Germline V gene lookup returns CDR1 SGHNT and CDR2 YYREEE (reference sequence). This CDR3 region has 17 residues. CDR3 amino acids: CASSPGLVGGPEGTQYF. CDR3 coding DNA: TGCGCCAGCAGCCCCGGACTAGTGGGAGGGCCGGAAGGGACCCAGTACTTC.

On this clonotype: A clone one base away is much larger, so this may be a read error. Since the CDR3 does not end with the conserved phenylalanine or tryptophan, this likely comes from a read error. The V and J genes are TRBV5-6 and TRBJ2-7; 10 nucleotides line up with TRBD2. The CDR3 extends over 15 amino acids. J gave up 6 bases and V 0 bases, and 6 bases lay outside the gene matches. The germline V gene encodes CDR1 SGHDT and CDR2 YYEEEE. This chain's CDR3 is CASSLERLAGVEQYS. The CDR3 DNA is TGTGCCAGCAGCTTGGAGCGGCTAGCGGGAGTCGAGCAGTACTCC.

This clonotype was seen ten or more times. This chain joins TRBV6-1 and TRBJ1-2, with D possibly matching TRBD1 (6 bases). This CDR3 has 13 residues. Germline values: CDR1 MNHNS, CDR2 SASEGT. The V gene lost 5 bases and the J gene lost 1 base, with 8 bases spanning the gap. CDR3 loop: CASSRDINYGYTF. The DNA for the CDR3 is TGTGCCAGCAGTCGGGACATTAACTATGGCTACACCTTC.

This clonotype was counted at least ten times. This rearrangement joins TRBV6-2 or TRBV6-3 to TRBJ2-1; D unresolved. V gave up 7 bases and J gave up 8 bases, with 9 bases separating them. This CDR3 spans 11 amino acids. Looked up from germline, CDR1 is MNHEY and CDR2 is SVGEGT. CDR3 amino acids: CASTDLHEQFF. CDR3 bases: TGTGCCAGCACTGACCTTCATGAGCAGTTCTTC.

The chain has TRBV7-9 and TRBJ1-1; the D is unclear. This CDR3 region has 14 residues. The germline V gene encodes CDR1 SEHNR and CDR2 FQNEAQ (reference sequence). Trimming removed 8 bases at V and 1 base at J, with 14 bases between. CDR3 loop: CASCAPKGNTEAFF. The CDR3 DNA is TGTGCCAGCTGCGCCCCCAAAGGGAACACTGAAGCTTTCTTT.

The CDR3 coding sequence is TGTGCCAGCAGCGTCGACAGGGAATATACGCAGTATTTT. As protein: CASSVDREYTQYF. V is TRBV11-2 and J is TRBJ2-3; TRBD1 matches 7 bases. CDR3 length: 13 amino acids. V lost 5 bases and J lost 7; bases outside the gene matches: 6. Germline CDR1 SGHAT, CDR2 FQNNGV.

Of note for this clonotype: One base away lies a much larger clone, so this may be a sequencing read error. The rearrangement uses TRBV20-1 and TRBJ2-1; TRBD2 aligns across 7 bases. The CDR3 has 14 residues. In germline, CDR1 is DFQATT, CDR2 SNEGSKA (reference sequence). The CDR3: CSASGGSTRNEHFF. CDR3 nucleotides: TGCAGTGCTAGCGGCGGGAGTACGCGCAATGAGCACTTCTTC.

Written as DNA, the CDR3 is TGTGTCAACAGCTTAGCCGGGACTGTAACCTACGAGCAGTACTTC. This encodes CVNSLAGTVTYEQYF. The chain employs TRBV11-1 and TRBJ2-7; tentative D call: TRBD2 (6 bases). Germline assignment: CDR1 SGHAT and CDR2 FQDESV (reference sequence). This CDR3 comprises 15 residues.

Turning to this clonotype: Without the conserved terminal phenylalanine or tryptophan, this CDR3 likely stems from a read error. V is TRBV12-3 or TRBV12-4 and J is TRBJ1-5, with D unresolved. The CDR3 extends over 14 amino acids. In nucleotides, the CDR3 is TGTGCCAGCCGCCTTGATGGGGTAGATCAGCCACAGCATTCT. Its translation: CASRLDGVDQPQHS.

As concerns this clonotype: This may stem from a read error, because a much larger clone lies one nucleotide away. This chain uses TRBV28 with TRBJ2-1; 10 nucleotides match TRBD2. V lost 6 bases to trimming and J lost 7 bases; unmatched junction nucleotides: 12. CDR1 MDHEN and CDR2 SYDVKM come from the germline V gene. The length of the CDR3 is 16 residues. CDR3 amino acids: CASSYGTSERRNEQFF. CDR3 coding DNA: TGTGCCAGCAGCTATGGGACTAGCGAGAGAAGAAATGAGCAGTTCTTC.